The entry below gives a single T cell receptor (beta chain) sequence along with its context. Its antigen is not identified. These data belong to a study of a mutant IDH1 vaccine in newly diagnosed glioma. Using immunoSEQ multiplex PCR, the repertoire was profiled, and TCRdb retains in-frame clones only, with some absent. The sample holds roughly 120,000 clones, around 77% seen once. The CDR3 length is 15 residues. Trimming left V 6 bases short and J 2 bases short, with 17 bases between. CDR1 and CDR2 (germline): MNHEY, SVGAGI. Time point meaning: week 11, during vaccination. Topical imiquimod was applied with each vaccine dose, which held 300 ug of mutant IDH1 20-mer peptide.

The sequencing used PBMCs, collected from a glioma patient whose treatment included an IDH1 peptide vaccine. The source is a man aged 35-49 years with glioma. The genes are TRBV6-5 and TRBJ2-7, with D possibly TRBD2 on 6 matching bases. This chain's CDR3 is CASRRARDSPYEQYF. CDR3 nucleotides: TGTGCCAGCAGGCGGGCCCGGGACTCCCCCTACGAGCAGTACTTC.